One and the same sample provided the 31 T cell receptor beta chains below, sequenced in a study of CXCR3-negative and CXCR3-positive naive CD8 T cells. Study-level points and caveats: Comparison of naive cells showed more hydrophobic TRB CDR3s in CXCR3-positive than in CXCR3-negative naive cells.

These TCRs' antigens remain unknown. The TRB libraries of cDNA were built by UMI-labeled 5' RACE. For each CDR3 protein, TCRdb gives one entry from its re-call of the 5' RACE reads, without DNA. The sample table sets out some 150,000 distinct CDR3 sequences. What was sequenced was naive CXCR3+ CD8+ T cells from blood. Subset meaning: CD45RO-CCR7+CD27+CD95- naive CD8+ T cells expressing CXCR3 (TNR3+). The receptors here all came from a human donor in good health. Some clones in this sample may be carry-over from other donors' samples.

This chain connects TRBV12-3 or TRBV12-4 to TRBJ1-2. There are 15 residues in the CDR3. This CDR3 reads CASSFWVVTNYGYTF.

The chain is built from TRBV9 and TRBJ1-2; TCRdb returns TRBD1, unconfirmable since there is no DNA. The germline V gene has CDR1 SGDLS and CDR2 YYNGEE. The CDR3 covers 12 residues. The CDR3 here is CASSGDSYGYTF.

The chain combines TRBV20-1 with TRBJ2-7; with no DNA, the TCRdb D assignment of TRBD1 cannot be verified. The CDR3 length is 14 residues. Germline loops: CDR1 DFQATT, CDR2 SNEGSKA (reference sequence). The CDR3 is CSASGTGQGYEQYF.

This chain uses TRBV29-1 with TRBJ1-1; the TRBD1 assignment by TCRdb is unverifiable without DNA. Per the germline V gene, CDR1 is SQVTM and CDR2 is ANQGSEA. The CDR3 spans 11 residues. The CDR3 is CSVVQGGWAFF.

The rearrangement links TRBV2 to TRBJ2-5; the D call from TCRdb, TRBD1, cannot be confirmed without DNA. This CDR3 region has 15 residues. CDR1 is SNHLY, CDR2 FYNNEI, per germline. CDR3 sequence reads: CASSDRDRAQETQYF.

This chain links TRBV20-1 with TRBJ2-3; with no DNA, the TCRdb D assignment of TRBD2 cannot be verified. Germline V gene lookup returns CDR1 DFQATT and CDR2 SNEGSKA (reference sequence). The CDR3 extends over 15 amino acids. The CDR3 loop is CSARVGRLNTDTQYF.

This CDR3 reads CASSQAGAAVETQYF. The chain uses TRBV14 and TRBJ2-5; TCRdb gives TRBD1 as the D gene, but with no DNA this cannot be confirmed. The CDR3 length is 15 residues. CDR1 and CDR2 from the germline V gene are SGHDN and FVKESK. The whole variable domain, remainder taken from reference TRBV14 and TRBJ2-5, is EAGVTQFPSHSVIEKGQTVTLRCDPISGHDNLYWYRRVMGKEIKFLLHFVKESKQDESGMPNNRFLAERTGGTYSTLKVQPAELEDSGVYFCASSQAGAAVETQYFGPGTRLLVL.

The rearrangement links TRBV6-6 to TRBJ2-1; the TCRdb call, TRBD2, lacks DNA for checking. Germline V gene lookup returns CDR1 MNHNY and CDR2 SVGAGI (reference sequence). This CDR3 region has 15 residues. CDR3 sequence: CASSYSTSGSYEQFF.

The chain is built from TRBV28 and TRBJ2-5; TCRdb returns TRBD2, unconfirmable since there is no DNA. The CDR3 consists of 15 residues. Germline V lookup: CDR1 MDHEN, CDR2 SYDVKM. CDR3 in amino acids: CASSSPSGGVHPPVF.

The chain joins TRBV10-3 to TRBJ2-1; TCRdb names TRBD1, which stays unverified in the absence of DNA. Per germline, CDR1 ENHRY and CDR2 SYGVKD. The length of the CDR3 is 16 residues. The CDR3 here is CAISEEGDRRYNEQFF.

CDR3 sequence reads: CSVGANTEAFF. The chain has TRBV29-1 and TRBJ1-1. The germline gives CDR1 SQVTM, CDR2 ANQGSEA. The CDR3 consists of 11 residues.

The genes are TRBV20-1 and TRBJ2-7. Germline loops: CDR1 DFQATT, CDR2 SNEGSKA (reference sequence). CDR3 size: 13 residues. Here the CDR3 reads CSASVGANYEQYF.

The chain has TRBV28 and TRBJ2-7. The CDR3 totals 13 residues. Germline lookup yields CDR1 MDHEN and CDR2 SYDVKM. The CDR3 loop is CASNGRDSYEQYF.

The rearrangement links TRBV5-1 to TRBJ1-1. Looked up from germline, CDR1 is SGHRS and CDR2 is YFSETQ. The length of the CDR3 is 14 residues. The CDR3 spells CASSLEGGLPEAFF.

The chain uses TRBV7-9 and TRBJ1-4; the D gene TCRdb calls, TRBD1, cannot be checked with no DNA. This CDR3 comprises 15 residues. The germline gives CDR1 SEHNR, CDR2 FQNEAQ (reference sequence). This chain's CDR3 is CASSSNRGVNEKLFF.

The V and J genes are TRBV6-5 and TRBJ2-5; TCRdb lists TRBD2, though no DNA is available to test this call. CDR3 size: 17 residues. Germline CDR1 and CDR2: MNHEY and SVGAGI. CDR3 protein: CASSYPWTSGIQETQYF.

The rearrangement links TRBV9 to TRBJ2-7; TCRdb designates TRBD2, a call that cannot be tested without DNA. Germline loops: CDR1 SGDLS, CDR2 YYNGEE. The CDR3 has 15 amino acids. CDR3: CASSRTGTSDHEQYF.

The rearrangement uses TRBV7-8 and TRBJ1-1; TCRdb's D call of TRBD1 is untestable without DNA. The CDR3 length is 15 residues. CDR1 and CDR2 (germline): SGHVS, FQNEAQ. This CDR3 is CASSLPARGDPEAFF.

The CDR3 spells CATSDPALNEQFF. The gene calls are TRBV24-1 and TRBJ2-1; with no DNA, the TCRdb D assignment of TRBD2 cannot be verified. The CDR3 has 13 residues. Germline CDR1 reads KGHDR; CDR2 reads SFDVKD.

The rearrangement uses TRBV6-7 and TRBJ1-1. TRBV6-7 is classed as an ORF, of uncertain function. The CDR3 runs 14 residues. This CDR3 is CASSYNCRGAEAFF.

V gene TRBV27 combines with J gene TRBJ2-7. CDR3 size: 13 residues. Germline V CDR1 and CDR2: MNHEY, SMNVEV (reference sequence). This CDR3 is CASSPMTSYEQYF.

The chain carries TRBV4-1 and TRBJ1-2. The CDR3 loop spans 14 amino acids. From germline, CDR1 is MGHRA and CDR2 YSYEKL. The CDR3 region is CASSQDRWGYGYTF.

The chain combines TRBV28 with TRBJ1-2; no DNA is available, so the TRBD1 call from TCRdb remains unchecked. Germline loops: CDR1 MDHEN, CDR2 SYDVKM. This CDR3 comprises 12 residues. This CDR3 reads CASSLGGADNTF.

This CDR3 is CSVETGNTEAFF. The V call is TRBV29-1, the J call TRBJ1-1; TCRdb designates TRBD1, a call that cannot be tested without DNA. CDR1 SQVTM and CDR2 ANQGSEA come from the germline V gene. The CDR3 is 12 amino acids.

The chain links TRBV6-2 or TRBV6-3 to TRBJ2-1. The V gene's germline CDR1 is MNHEY and CDR2 SVGEGT. This CDR3 is 15 amino acids long. Here the CDR3 reads CASSYSGGTYNEQFF.

The chain joins TRBV12-3 or TRBV12-4 to TRBJ2-1; as DNA is missing, the TRBD2 call by TCRdb cannot be tested. The CDR3 has 15 amino acids. The CDR3 loop reads CASRRGLAFYNEQFF.

The rearrangement uses TRBV12-3 or TRBV12-4 and TRBJ2-2; as DNA is missing, the TRBD1 call by TCRdb cannot be tested. The CDR3 runs to 15 residues. This CDR3 reads CASSLNRAYAGELFF.

This rearrangement joins TRBV19 to TRBJ2-1. This CDR3 comprises 15 residues. The germline gives CDR1 LNHDA, CDR2 SQIVND (reference sequence). The CDR3 region is CASSIGQYSYNEQFF.

The rearrangement joins TRBV7-9 to TRBJ1-2. The CDR3 covers 14 residues. Germline V gene lookup returns CDR1 SEHNR and CDR2 FQNEAQ (reference sequence). The CDR3 sequence is CASSLAVSRYGYTF.

The chain uses TRBV20-1 and TRBJ1-2. Germline CDR1 reads DFQATT; CDR2 reads SNEGSKA (reference sequence). This CDR3 is built from 14 residues. The CDR3 protein is CSARDAQAYYGYTF.

This sequence joins TRBV20-1 and TRBJ2-3; TCRdb's assignment of TRBD1 cannot be checked, as there is no DNA. The CDR3 has 14 residues. CDR1 is DFQATT, CDR2 SNEGSKA, per germline (reference sequence). This CDR3 reads CSARVVPVVDTQYF.